The clone carrying this T cell receptor beta chain was observed a few times. The antigen is unknown. TCRdb ran MiXCR on the 5' RACE reads and lists one entry per CDR3 protein. The sample lists some 350,000 distinct CDR3 sequences; roughly 4% were seen once. The record originates from a study of T cells after yellow fever vaccination. This CDR3 has 15 amino acids. With V trimmed by 5 bases and J by 8 bases, 3 bases remained unmatched. Study-wide findings and caveats: Overlap between CD4 and CD8 compartments was detected for a small share of clonotypes.

The origin of this receptor is a man aged 18 to 29 who received the YFV17D yellow fever vaccine. Here the sequenced sample was PBMCs, taken 5 days after the yellow fever booster vaccination. This rearrangement joins TRBV12-3 or TRBV12-4 to TRBJ2-1; 16 bases map to TRBD2. The CDR3 bases are TGTGCCAGCAGTGGGACTAGCGGGGGGGTCTATGAGCAGTTCTTC. This translates into CASSGTSGGVYEQFF.